This T cell receptor (beta chain) derives from a study of CD8+CD57+ T cells in acquired aplastic anemia. Study-wide results and caveats: Fewer than 30 shared CD8+ CDR3s appeared highly expressed within patients' immunodominant clones.

This clonotype was counted a single time. Its specificity is not known. Researchers used genomic DNA as the template to profile TCR beta VDJ and CDR3. TCRdb analysed the reads with MiXCR anew, one entry per CDR3 protein. The data contain about 150,000 distinct CDR3 sequences, over 50% of them singletons. CD8+CD57+ cell expansion had been shown by flow cytometry in patients chosen for sequencing. All patients had severe acquired aplastic anemia. V lost 4 bases, J lost 6 bases, and 9 bases lay in between. Germline-derived CDR1 and CDR2 are SQVTM and ANQGSEA. The CDR3 contains 11 residues. The specimen sequenced was sorted CD4+, CD8+, or CD8+CD57+ T cells (not recorded which) from PBMCs. The TCR originated in a human donor with aplastic anemia. The rearrangement joins TRBV29-1 to TRBJ2-5; D unresolved. The CDR3 bases are TGCAGCGTTGTGTATTTACAGACCCAGTACTTC. Translated: CSVVYLQTQYF.